The 27 T cell receptor beta chains reported below all come from one sample, sequenced in a study of control samples from healthy donors and cancer patients. Sequencing used immunoSEQ multiplex PCR; TCRdb keeps in-frame clones, though not all of them. The sample has about 89,000 clones; more than 70% are singletons. Material: blood. The receptors stem from a woman aged 40 to 49 in good health.

This chain joins TRBV6-5 and TRBJ1-2; TRBD1 matches 7 bases. The CDR3 loop spans 13 amino acids. The germline V gene encodes CDR1 MNHEY and CDR2 SVGAGI. The J segment lost 8 bases and the V segment lost 6 bases, leaving 9 bases of the junction unmatched. For the CDR3, the DNA is TGTGCCAGCAGCCTAGACAGGGCAGGCGGCTACACCTTC. Translating it yields CASSLDRAGGYTF.

This chain joins TRBV10-3 and TRBJ1-1; 7 nucleotides line up with TRBD1. The junction had 12 bases not matched to a gene; V was cut back by 6 bases and J by 5 bases. Germline loops: CDR1 ENHRY, CDR2 SYGVKD. The CDR3 is 15 amino acids. CDR3 bases: TGTGCCATCAGCTTACAGGGGAAAAAGCGGACTGAAGCTTTCTTT. Protein: CAISLQGKKRTEAFF.

This clone was seen a handful of times. The chain employs TRBV6-1 and TRBJ1-2, with a tentative D call TRBD1 (5 bases). The CDR3 totals 13 residues. The germline V and J ends were trimmed by 2 bases and 7 bases, with 11 bases remaining between them. Germline CDR1 MNHNS, CDR2 SASEGT. CDR3 amino acids: CASSERAGTGYTF. In nucleotides, the CDR3 is TGTGCCAGCAGTGAACGGGCAGGGACTGGCTACACCTTC.

The V gene is TRBV29-1, the J gene TRBJ2-6, with 8 bases aligning to TRBD1. This CDR3 region has 13 residues. Trimming removed 3 bases from V and 15 bases from J; junction bases left unmatched: 10. Germline V lookup: CDR1 SQVTM, CDR2 ANQGSEA. CDR3 DNA: TGCAGCGTTGAGGCAGGGGGCTCCCGGCGCCTGACTTTC. Amino acid sequence: CSVEAGGSRRLTF.

The rearrangement links TRBV19 to TRBJ1-6; D gene uncertain. V lost 2 bases and J 5 bases, leaving 7 bases between the germline ends. This CDR3 contains 14 residues. CDR1 and CDR2 from the germline V gene are LNHDA and SQIVND (reference sequence). CDR3 residues: CASSIPDHNSPLHF. The DNA for the CDR3 is TGTGCCAGTAGTATACCGGACCATAATTCACCCCTCCACTTT.

The V gene is TRBV5-6, the J gene TRBJ2-2; D not resolved. The germline gives CDR1 SGHDT, CDR2 YYEEEE. The V and J ends lost 1 base and 0 bases respectively, with 10 bases between them. There are 16 residues in the CDR3. The CDR3 spells CASSLSRFANTGELFF. The CDR3 bases are TGTGCCAGCAGCTTGTCCAGGTTCGCGAACACCGGGGAGCTGTTTTTT.

The chain carries TRBV14 and TRBJ1-3; the D gene is possibly TRBD1 (5 bases). Germline-derived CDR1 and CDR2 are SGHDN and FVKESK. The V end lost 4 bases, the J end lost 0 bases, and 7 bases lay between the germline ends. CDR3 length: 14 amino acids. CDR3 bases: TGTGCCAGCAGCCCGACAGTCTCTGGAAACACCATATATTTT. Translating it yields CASSPTVSGNTIYF.

V usage is TRBV7-2 and J usage is TRBJ1-4; 7 bases are a match to TRBD1. The trim removed 6 bases at V and 1 base at J, leaving 2 bases unmatched. The CDR3 runs 14 residues. The germline CDR1 and CDR2 sequences are SGHTA and FQGNSA. This chain's CDR3 is CASRPGGTNEKLFF. The CDR3 DNA sequence: TGTGCCAGCAGACCAGGGGGAACTAATGAAAAACTGTTTTTT.

This chain links TRBV5-5 with TRBJ1-1; D not resolved. The germline CDR1 and CDR2 sequences are SGHKS and YYEKEE (reference sequence). V dropped 0 bases and J dropped 4 bases, with 13 bases sitting between them. There are 15 residues in the CDR3. The CDR3 protein is CASSLVYDLVTEAFF. The DNA of the CDR3 is TGTGCCAGCAGCTTGGTTTACGATTTGGTCACTGAAGCTTTCTTT.

The chain is built from TRBV6-2 or TRBV6-3 and TRBJ2-3; D is unclear. CDR3 length: 15 amino acids. Germline loops: CDR1 MNHEY, CDR2 SVGEGT. The germline V and J ends were trimmed by 8 bases and 0 bases, with 15 bases remaining between them. The CDR3 DNA is TGTGCCAGCCGCCTCAACGGCCAAAGCACAGATACGCAGTATTTT. Protein sequence: CASRLNGQSTDTQYF.

The CDR3 reads CASSSNAGYTEAFF. CDR3 nucleotide sequence: TGTGCCAGCAGCTCAAATGCAGGGTACACTGAAGCTTTCTTT. The rearrangement links TRBV7-2 to TRBJ1-1; maybe TRBD1 (5 bases). This CDR3 spans 14 amino acids. Germline CDR1 reads SGHTA; CDR2 reads FQGNSA. The V end lost 4 bases, the J end lost 3 bases, and 12 bases lay between the germline ends.

This rearrangement joins TRBV30 to TRBJ2-1, with 11 bases lining up with TRBD2. Germline loops: CDR1 GTSNPN, CDR2 SVGIG (reference sequence). V gave up 0 bases and J gave up 6 bases; unmatched junction bases: 1. The CDR3 totals 14 residues. CDR3 nucleotides: TGTGCCTGGAGTGTACTAGCGGGGGCCAATGAGCAGTTCTTC. As protein: CAWSVLAGANEQFF.

This chain joins TRBV10-3 and TRBJ1-1; TRBD1 might be the D (6 bases). Per the germline V gene, CDR1 is ENHRY and CDR2 is SYGVKD. V was cut by 0 bases and J by 1 base, with 6 bases left in between. CDR3 length: 14 residues. The CDR3 sequence: CAISESGQNTEAFF. The CDR3 DNA reads TGTGCCATCAGTGAGTCGGGACAGAACACTGAAGCTTTCTTT.

The chain couples TRBV5-1 to TRBJ1-2; tentative D call: TRBD1 (5 bases). This CDR3 region has 14 residues. V was cut by 0 bases and J by 4 bases, with 10 bases left in between. Germline loops: CDR1 SGHRS, CDR2 YFSETQ. The DNA for the CDR3 is TGCGCCAGCAGCTTGGGCGGGGGAAGCTATGGCTACACCTTC. Protein product: CASSLGGGSYGYTF.

The chain recombines TRBV6-5 with TRBJ2-1; TRBD2 matches 10 bases. From germline, CDR1 is MNHEY and CDR2 SVGAGI. V dropped 6 bases and J dropped 12; count of bases not matched to a gene: 11. The CDR3 is 14 amino acids. The CDR3 DNA follows: TGTGCCAGCAGGAAGCGGGGGGGCCTTGCTGGGCAGTTCTTC. This sequence encodes CASRKRGGLAGQFF.

The chain is built from TRBV6-1 and TRBJ2-3; 7 bases are shared with TRBD2. This CDR3 spans 14 amino acids. V lost 3 bases, J lost 4 bases, and 4 bases stayed unmatched. Germline CDR1 reads MNHNS; CDR2 reads SASEGT. Here the CDR3 reads CASSEMGGADTQYF. Here the CDR3 DNA reads TGTGCCAGCAGTGAGATGGGAGGGGCAGATACGCAGTATTTT.

J is TRBJ1-3 and V is TRBV6-5, with D unclear. This CDR3 spans 14 amino acids. From germline, CDR1 is MNHEY and CDR2 SVGAGI. V lost 6 bases and J 0 bases, leaving 9 bases between the germline ends. CDR3 DNA: TGTGCCAGCAGGAGGAGTTCCTCTGGAAACACCATATATTTT. Translation: CASRRSSSGNTIYF.

This chain connects TRBV19 to TRBJ2-7, with a tentative D call TRBD2 (5 bases). The CDR3 runs 13 residues. V was cut by 3 bases and J by 5 bases, with 11 bases left in between. Germline V gene lookup returns CDR1 LNHDA and CDR2 SQIVND (reference sequence). The CDR3 spells CASSIRGLDEQYF. In nucleotides, the CDR3 is TGTGCCAGTAGTATTCGGGGATTAGACGAGCAGTACTTC.

V and J are TRBV6-6 and TRBJ1-5; no clear D. The CDR3 spans 16 residues. V was shortened by 2 bases and J by 0 bases, with 11 bases between the two germline ends. CDR1 and CDR2 (germline): MNHNY, SVGAGI (reference sequence). The DNA for the CDR3 is TGTGCCAGCAGTTACCTAGACACTTATAGCAATCAGCCCCAGCATTTT. Amino acids: CASSYLDTYSNQPQHF.

The chain is built from TRBV15 and TRBJ2-5; 8 positions agree with TRBD1. The CDR3 sequence is 15 residues long. Germline CDR1 LNHNV, CDR2 YYDKDF (reference sequence). Trimming cost V 5 bases and J 5 bases; bases outside gene matches: 10. The CDR3 DNA is TGTGCCACCAGCCCTCAGGGGGCCCCACAGGAGACCCAGTACTTC. Its protein product is CATSPQGAPQETQYF.

This clone was seen only a few times. This sequence joins TRBV12-3 or TRBV12-4 and TRBJ2-7; D not certain. V lost 1 base, J lost 4 bases, and 5 bases lay in between. CDR3 length: 12 residues. The CDR3 reads CASSLGEYEQYF. Here the CDR3 DNA reads TGTGCCAGCAGTTTAGGGGAATACGAGCAGTACTTC.

The rearrangement links TRBV5-6 to TRBJ1-4; 7 bases map to TRBD1. The trim removed 4 bases at V and 11 bases at J, leaving 8 bases unmatched. The CDR3 is 13 amino acids. The V gene's germline CDR1 is SGHDT and CDR2 YYEEEE. Written as DNA, the CDR3 is TGTGCCAGCAGCCCACCGGGACAGTCGAAACTGTTTTTT. Translating it yields CASSPPGQSKLFF.

The chain combines TRBV5-1 with TRBJ2-7, with 7 bases fitting TRBD1. V dropped 0 bases and J dropped 3; count of bases not matched to a gene: 3. Germline V gene sequence: CDR1 SGHRS, CDR2 YFSETQ. This CDR3 is 14 amino acids long. CDR3 in amino acids: CASSLGQGGYEQYF. CDR3 DNA sequence: TGCGCCAGCAGCTTGGGACAGGGCGGCTACGAGCAGTACTTC.

The chain uses TRBV20-1 and TRBJ1-3; D gene uncertain. Germline assignment: CDR1 DFQATT and CDR2 SNEGSKA (reference sequence). The CDR3 consists of 13 residues. Deletions cut 3 bases from V and 2 bases from J, with 8 bases between. The CDR3 reads CSASLAAGNTIYF. The CDR3 DNA sequence: TGCAGTGCTAGTTTGGCAGCTGGAAACACCATATATTTT.

The chain carries TRBV24-1 and TRBJ1-6; no definite D call. There are 13 residues in the CDR3. V gave up 5 bases and J gave up 7 bases, with 8 bases separating them. Germline-derived CDR1 and CDR2 are KGHDR and SFDVKD. CDR3 sequence reads: CATSGGKNSPLHF. The CDR3 DNA reads TGTGCCACCAGTGGAGGGAAGAATTCACCCCTCCACTTT.

The chain carries TRBV12-5 and TRBJ2-7; possibly TRBD1 for D (5 bases). Germline lookup yields CDR1 LGHNT and CDR2 FRNRAP. V lost 2 bases and J 2 bases, leaving 13 bases between the germline ends. The CDR3 spans 15 residues. Here the CDR3 reads CASGLLFRGTYEQYF. The CDR3 coding sequence is TGTGCTAGTGGTTTGCTTTTTAGGGGAACCTACGAGCAGTACTTC.

This clone has just a few counts. J is TRBJ1-2 and V is TRBV29-1; D is unclear. V dropped 2 bases and J dropped 8 bases, with 18 bases sitting between them. Germline CDR1 is SQVTM and CDR2 is ANQGSEA. This CDR3 is built from 14 residues. CDR3 in amino acids: CSVEQDVSGKGYTF. The CDR3 nucleotides are TGCAGCGTTGAACAGGATGTTTCGGGGAAAGGCTACACCTTC.